The 12 T cell receptor beta chains listed next were all sequenced from one sample in a study of cytomegalovirus exposure and HLA in healthy donors. A multiplex PCR was run with 60 Vbeta primers and 13 Jbeta primers. Here immunoSEQ multiplex PCR was the method, and the copy in TCRdb shows in-frame clones only, minus some. The data contain over 95,000 clones, around three quarters of them singletons. The material sequenced was PBMCs. The receptors shown here come from a female donor in good health and CMV-seronegative.

The chain carries TRBV5-1 and TRBJ1-6, with D possibly TRBD1 on 6 matching bases. The V end was cut by 3 bases, the J end by 7 bases, with 17 bases between. The CDR3 extends over 16 amino acids. CDR1 and CDR2 from the germline V gene are SGHRS and YFSETQ. The CDR3 bases are TGCGCCAGCAGCTCGACAGGTAATAGCAGGAATTCACCCCTCCACTTT. This encodes CASSSTGNSRNSPLHF. Full variable domain (rest looked up from reference TRBV5-1 and TRBJ1-6): KAGVTQTPRYLIKTRGQQVTLSCSPISGHRSVSWYQQTPGQGLQFLFEYFSETQRNKGNFPGRFSGRQFSNSRSEMNVSTLELGDSALYLCASSSTGNSRNSPLHFGNGTRLTVT.

This chain's CDR3 is CASSLGQGNTEAFF. CDR3 nucleotide sequence: TGTGCCAGCAGCTTAGGACAGGGGAACACTGAAGCTTTCTTT. V usage is TRBV7-2 and J usage is TRBJ1-1; 7 positions match TRBD1. The CDR3 sequence is 14 residues long. V trimming: 1 base; J trimming: 1 base; junction bases outside the gene matches: 0. Looked up from germline, CDR1 is SGHTA and CDR2 is FQGNSA.

In DNA form, the CDR3 reads TGCGCCAGGCTTGATCGGAGCTCTGGGGCCAACGTCCTGACTTTC. Translating it yields CARLDRSSGANVLTF. The chain combines TRBV4-1 with TRBJ2-6; D call uncertain. Germline V gives CDR1 MGHRA, CDR2 YSYEKL. The CDR3 contains 15 residues. V lost 9 bases and J lost 0, with 12 bases in between.

The chain has TRBV19 and TRBJ1-2; no definite D call. Trimming left V 5 bases short and J 12 bases short, with 34 bases between. Germline CDR1 is LNHDA and CDR2 is SQIVND (reference sequence). This CDR3 region has 18 residues. This chain's CDR3 is CASSAPRDLRDPYLFHTF. The CDR3 DNA reads TGTGCCAGTAGTGCCCCCCGGGATCTTCGAGATCCGTACCTCTTCCACACCTTC. Full variable domain (outside the CDR3, taken from reference TRBV19 and TRBJ1-2): DGGITQSPKYLFRKEGQNVTLSCEQNLNHDAMYWYRQDPGQGLRLIYYSQIVNDFQKGDIAEGYSVSREKKESFPLTVTSAQKNPTAFYLCASSAPRDLRDPYLFHTFGSGTRLTVV.

This clone was counted between two and nine times. This chain connects TRBV21-1 to TRBJ1-2. TRBV21-1 is classified as a pseudogene. The length of the CDR3 is 9 residues. The chain's CDR3 is CANFNGYTF. CDR3 coding DNA: TGTGCCAACTTTAACGGCTACACCTTC.

The J gene is TRBJ2-5, the V gene TRBV10-3, with 7 nucleotides matching TRBD2. With 6 bases clipped from V and 5 bases from J, the junction kept 6 bases outside the gene matches. The germline V gene has CDR1 ENHRY and CDR2 SYGVKD. The length of the CDR3 is 13 residues. CDR3 bases: TGTGCCATCAGAGGAGCGGGGACGGAGACCCAGTACTTC. It codes for CAIRGAGTETQYF.

The chain couples TRBV7-2 to TRBJ1-2; the match to TRBD1 covers 8 bases. Germline V gene lookup returns CDR1 SGHTA and CDR2 FQGNSA. The CDR3 has 13 amino acids. V lost 5 bases and J lost 4; bases outside the gene matches: 3. For the CDR3, the DNA is TGTGCCAGCAGCGCAGGACAGGGCTATGGCTACACCTTC. Residues: CASSAGQGYGYTF.

The V call is TRBV7-9, the J call TRBJ2-2; 15 nucleotides line up with TRBD2. Germline trimming cut 4 bases from V and 0 bases from J; bases unmatched to any gene: 6. The CDR3 is 19 amino acids. Germline-derived CDR1 and CDR2 are SEHNR and FQNEAQ (reference sequence). The CDR3 protein is CASSSEGLAGGPNTGELFF. The CDR3 DNA reads as TGTGCCAGCAGCTCAGAGGGACTAGCGGGGGGACCGAACACCGGGGAGCTGTTTTTT. The variable domain in full, with the rest retrieved from reference TRBV7-9 and TRBJ2-2, is DTGVSQNPRHKITKRGQNVTFRCDPISEHNRLYWYRQTLGQGPEFLTYFQNEAQLEKSRLLSDRFSAERPKGSFSTLEIQRTEQGDSAMYLCASSSEGLAGGPNTGELFFGEGSRLTVL.

The J gene is TRBJ2-1, the V gene TRBV6-4; 10 positions match TRBD2. The germline V gene has CDR1 MRHNA and CDR2 SNTAGT. The V and J ends lost 3 bases and 7 bases, in that order; junction bases with no gene match: 6. The CDR3 totals 15 residues. CDR3 loop: CASSEERGGNNEQFF. CDR3 DNA sequence: TGTGCCAGCAGTGAGGAGCGGGGGGGAAATAATGAGCAGTTCTTC.

The chain recombines TRBV6-5 with TRBJ1-2; D is perhaps TRBD1 (5 bases). The germline V and J ends were trimmed by 5 bases and 2 bases, with 9 bases remaining between them. The V gene's germline CDR1 is MNHEY and CDR2 SVGAGI. The CDR3 is made up of 13 amino acids. The CDR3 DNA sequence: TGTGCCAGCAGTGAGGAGGGGAACTATGGCTACACCTTC. Its protein is CASSEEGNYGYTF.

The CDR3 loop is CASSPEAKKLFF. For the CDR3, the DNA is TGTGCCAGCTCACCAGAGGCGAAAAAACTGTTTTTT. The chain combines TRBV18 with TRBJ1-4, with D unresolved. This CDR3 contains 12 residues. The ends were cut back, 2 bases at V and 9 bases at J, with 7 bases in the middle. Looked up from germline, CDR1 is KGHSH and CDR2 is LQKENI.

This clone occurred once. The gene calls are TRBV5-4 and TRBJ2-5; D gene unclear. The CDR3 spans 13 residues. Between the trimmed V and J ends, which lost 1 base and 3 bases, there was a span of 7 bases. Germline V gives CDR1 SGHNT, CDR2 YYREEE (reference sequence). CDR3 loop: CASSLSVEETQYF. DNA of the CDR3: TGTGCCAGCAGCTTGTCTGTCGAAGAGACCCAGTACTTC. The entire variable domain, with the rest obtained from reference TRBV5-4 and TRBJ2-5, is as follows: ETGVTQSPTHLIKTRGQQVTLRCSSQSGHNTVSWYQQALGQGPQFIFQYYREEENGRGNFPPRFSGLQFPNYSSELNVNALELDDSALYLCASSLSVEETQYFGPGTRLLVL.